These 15 T cell receptor beta chains were all obtained from the same sample, sequenced in a study of T cell responses to AZD1222 COVID-19 vaccine. Using immunoSEQ multiplex PCR, the repertoire was profiled, and TCRdb retains in-frame clones only, with some absent. Among around 140,000 clones listed, 93% were seen once. The specimen was peripheral blood, collected on day 0 of AZD1222 vaccination. The receptors originated from an adult in good health.

This chain uses TRBV6-1 with TRBJ1-5, with a possible D match to TRBD1 (5 bases). The CDR3 extends over 15 amino acids. Germline CDR1 and CDR2: MNHNS and SASEGT. The ends were cut back, 2 bases at V and 3 bases at J, with 11 bases in the middle. CDR3 sequence: CASSEFGGFNQPQHF. CDR3 nucleotide sequence: TGTGCCAGCAGTGAATTTGGGGGTTTCAATCAGCCCCAGCATTTT.

The chain recombines TRBV5-1 with TRBJ1-1; a weak D match, TRBD1 (6 bases). Germline CDR1 SGHRS, CDR2 YFSETQ. Trimming cost V 3 bases and J 4 bases, with 13 bases left between them. This CDR3 has 14 residues. The CDR3 protein is CASSSIGTTTEAFF. The CDR3 bases are TGCGCCAGCAGCTCGATTGGGACAACCACTGAAGCTTTCTTT.

The V gene is TRBV2, the J gene TRBJ2-2; tentatively, D is TRBD2 (6 bases). Trimming removed 3 bases at V and 7 bases at J, with 12 bases between. From germline, CDR1 is SNHLY and CDR2 FYNNEI. The CDR3 loop spans 14 amino acids. The CDR3, as DNA: TGTGCCAGCAGTGAGGTCCGGGGAGGCGGGGAGCTGTTTTTT. Protein: CASSEVRGGGELFF.

V gene TRBV29-1 combines with J gene TRBJ1-1, with 7 bases fitting TRBD1. The CDR3 runs to 13 residues. Germline assignment: CDR1 SQVTM and CDR2 ANQGSEA. Losses at the gene ends were 7 bases for V and 5 bases for J; bases not matched to a gene: 10. CDR3 DNA sequence: TGCAGCGCAAGCACAGGGGCCTTAACTGAAGCTTTCTTT. Translated, it gives CSASTGALTEAFF.

The chain carries TRBV5-1 and TRBJ1-2; tentatively, D is TRBD1 (6 bases). The CDR3 is 15 residues long. The germline V and J ends were trimmed by 4 bases and 6 bases, with 19 bases remaining between them. CDR1 and CDR2 from the germline V gene are SGHRS and YFSETQ. CDR3 protein: CASSTRTDPTDGYTF. The CDR3 DNA reads TGCGCCAGCAGCACCCGGACAGACCCCACCGATGGCTACACCTTC.

The chain recombines TRBV7-2 with TRBJ2-3, with D perhaps TRBD2 (5 bases). The germline gives CDR1 SGHTA, CDR2 FQGNSA. V lost 5 bases and J lost 5, with 11 bases in between. The CDR3 loop spans 13 amino acids. The CDR3 spells CASSRLRLDTQYF. CDR3 nucleotide sequence: TGTGCCAGCAGCCGACTACGACTAGATACGCAGTATTTT.

This chain links TRBV5-5 with TRBJ2-7; D remains unclear. CDR1 SGHKS and CDR2 YYEKEE come from the germline V gene (reference sequence). The CDR3 spans 13 residues. With 0 bases removed from V and 2 bases from J, the gap between germline ends came to 6 bases. The CDR3: CASSLDITYEQYF. The CDR3 DNA follows: TGTGCCAGCAGCTTGGACATCACCTACGAGCAGTACTTC.

The rearrangement links TRBV12-3 or TRBV12-4 to TRBJ1-5; D remains unclear. CDR3 length: 13 residues. The V gene lost 1 base and the J gene lost 4 bases, with 5 bases spanning the gap. In nucleotides, the CDR3 is TGTGCCAGCAGTTTAGTCGGAAATCAGCCCCAGCATTTT. It encodes CASSLVGNQPQHF.

This chain connects TRBV27 to TRBJ2-6; maybe TRBD2 (6 bases). The CDR3 has 16 amino acids. Trimming pared 2 bases from V and 1 base from J, leaving 9 bases between. CDR1 MNHEY and CDR2 SMNVEV come from the germline V gene (reference sequence). CDR3 residues: CASSLDGGSGANVLTF. CDR3 sequence (DNA): TGTGCCAGCAGTTTAGATGGGGGGTCTGGGGCCAACGTCCTGACTTTC.

This chain links TRBV19 with TRBJ2-3; 10 bases are shared with TRBD2. Per germline, CDR1 LNHDA and CDR2 SQIVND (reference sequence). J was trimmed by 3 bases and V by 7 bases; bases with no gene match: 10. The CDR3 extends over 16 amino acids. CDR3 sequence reads: CASTSEASGGTDTQYF. The DNA of the CDR3 is TGTGCCAGTACCTCGGAGGCTAGCGGGGGTACAGATACGCAGTATTTT. Complete variable domain (other parts from reference TRBV19 and TRBJ2-3): DGGITQSPKYLFRKEGQNVTLSCEQNLNHDAMYWYRQDPGQGLRLIYYSQIVNDFQKGDIAEGYSVSREKKESFPLTVTSAQKNPTAFYLCASTSEASGGTDTQYFGPGTRLTVL.

The V call is TRBV5-1, the J call TRBJ2-3, with TRBD2 matching 8 bases. The CDR3 extends over 14 amino acids. After removal of 2 bases from V and 5 bases from J, the junction contained 4 bases not matched to a gene. In germline, CDR1 is SGHRS, CDR2 YFSETQ. The CDR3 bases are TGCGCCAGCAGCTTCGGACTAGCCGGAGATACGCAGTATTTT. Translated: CASSFGLAGDTQYF.

This clone appeared a few times. The V call is TRBV19, the J call TRBJ2-1; 8 bases fit TRBD2. CDR1 and CDR2 (germline): LNHDA, SQIVND (reference sequence). J lost 9 bases, V lost 1 base, and 8 bases had no gene match. The CDR3 is made up of 15 amino acids. The CDR3 DNA follows: TGTGCCAGTAGTATAGCGGCGGGAGGAGGACTTGAGCAGTTCTTC. This encodes CASSIAAGGGLEQFF.

The gene calls are TRBV6-5 and TRBJ2-5; D remains ambiguous. Per germline, CDR1 MNHEY and CDR2 SVGAGI. The CDR3 has 13 residues. Trimming stripped 2 bases from V and 0 bases from J, with 4 bases between. The CDR3 loop is CASSYRYQETQYF. The CDR3, as DNA: TGTGCCAGCAGTTACCGGTACCAAGAGACCCAGTACTTC.

The chain combines TRBV6-5 with TRBJ2-7; D is perhaps TRBD1 or TRBD2 (5 bases each). The V gene lost 6 bases and the J gene lost 3 bases, with 12 bases spanning the gap. Germline CDR1 is MNHEY and CDR2 is SVGAGI. This CDR3 is built from 13 residues. CDR3 loop: CASRDGDRYEQYF. CDR3 bases: TGTGCCAGCAGGGACGGGGACCGCTACGAGCAGTACTTC.

The V and J genes are TRBV12-5 and TRBJ1-1; 8 nucleotides agree with TRBD1. V gave up 7 bases and J gave up 4 bases; unmatched junction bases: 11. CDR1 is LGHNT, CDR2 FRNRAP, per germline. The CDR3 runs 15 residues. The CDR3 sequence: CASVPPPTGVTEAFF. The CDR3 DNA follows: TGTGCTAGTGTCCCGCCCCCGACAGGGGTCACTGAAGCTTTCTTT.